The TCR beta chain under discussion was sequenced for a study of blood T cell repertoires in COVID-19 (dated by TCRdb to the early 2020s). Describing the broader study: Samples covering the acute and convalescent phases of COVID-19 were provided by collaborators in the United States, Italy and Spain. The prospective study material was composed of cDNA or gDNA derived from T cells, B-cell-depleted T cells, or PBMCs. Subjects who had been exposed to COVID-19, were actively infected with it, or had recovered from it provided the deeply sampled blood TCRbeta repertoires that made up the dataset. The repertoires were released in a freely available public database intended as a resource for research on the immune response to SARS-CoV-2. Where HLA class I and class II types were available, the types were taken from metadata supplied by the sample provider, not from assay-based typing. Samples came from the ongoing ImmuneRACE study (first 160 participants) plus 1,254 subjects from 6 global collaborators. Sample metadata almost always included a de-identified subject ID, COVID-19 status, age in years and sex.

One collaborating source in Seattle enrolled patients while the patients were actively infected and followed the patients over time throughout the course of disease. Collaborating institutions collected whole blood in K2EDTA tubes following their own protocols. For TCRbeta analysis, collaborator samples were shipped as frozen whole blood, as isolated PBMCs, or as DNA extracted from either sample type. For this chain, trimming is 7 bases at the V end and 6 bases at the J end, and the number of junction bases without a gene match is 5. From its cysteine to its phenylalanine, the CDR3 spans 13 amino acids. Of all the DNA, just the CDR3 is kept, 39 bases in frame from base 1. Here is what the overall study found, with its caveats: Clinical and demographic metadata were provided uncurated, with the amount varying by source and participant.

The immunoSEQ Assay, a bias-controlled multiplex PCR, was used to amplify TCRbeta CDR3 regions from genomic DNA. Regarding the original processing steps: Within the assay, amplification of reference gene primers was used to estimate how many nucleated cells each sample contained. To quantify the absolute abundance of each unique TCRbeta CDR3 rearrangement, sequence reads were collapsed and filtered. For each sample, productive Simpson clonality was calculated by taking the square root of Simpson's diversity index across productive rearrangements. TCRdb's version of the immuneACCESS table is confined to in-frame rearrangements and falls short of the full clone set. An unresolved V gene accounts for under half of the shortfall where checked; the remainder is of unknown origin. The V and J calls and clone size come from that table; D and trimming were worked out from the DNA. Within this sample are about 230,000 clones, with about 82% of them counted one time only. Approximately 5.1% of the sample lies in the top ten.

With regard to this clone: This clone's antigen is unknown. The input lacks base qualities; no much larger clone sits a single base away.

This TCR was recovered from a man aged 45-60 years with COVID-19, enrolled during active disease. Sequences were obtained from peripheral blood. The rearrangement joined TRBV12-3 or TRBV12-4 to TRBJ1-1; a stretch of 10 junction bases matches TRBD1. The DNA reads TGTGCCAGCACTAGGGACAGGGGCGCTGAAGCTTTCTTT. Its translation is CASTRDRGAEAFF.